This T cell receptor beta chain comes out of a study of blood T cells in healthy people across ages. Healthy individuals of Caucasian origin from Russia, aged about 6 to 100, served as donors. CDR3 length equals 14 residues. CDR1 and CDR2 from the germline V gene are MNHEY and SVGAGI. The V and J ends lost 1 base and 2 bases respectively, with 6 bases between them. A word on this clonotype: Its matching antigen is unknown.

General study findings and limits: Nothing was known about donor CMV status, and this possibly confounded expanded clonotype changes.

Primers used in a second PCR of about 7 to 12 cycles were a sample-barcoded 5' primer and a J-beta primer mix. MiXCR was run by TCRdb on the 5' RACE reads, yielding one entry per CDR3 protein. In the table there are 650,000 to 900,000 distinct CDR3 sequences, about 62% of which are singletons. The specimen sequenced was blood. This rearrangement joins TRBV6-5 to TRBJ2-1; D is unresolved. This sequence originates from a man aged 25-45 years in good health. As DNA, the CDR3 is TGTGCCAGCAGTTACTTGGCCCCCTACAATGAGCAGTTCTTC. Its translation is CASSYLAPYNEQFF.